The next 10 T cell receptor beta chains were all read from a single sample in a study of blood T cell repertoires in COVID-19. Clones were read by immunoSEQ multiplex PCR, and TCRdb kept only the in-frame ones, dropping some. The profile shows roughly 260,000 clones, roughly 90% of them singletons. The sequencing sample was made of peripheral blood. The receptors originated from a man in his 60s who had recovered from COVID-19.

V gene TRBV19 combines with J gene TRBJ1-2; tentative D call: TRBD1 (5 bases). V was shortened by 3 bases and J by 1 base, with 18 bases between the two germline ends. The CDR3 covers 17 residues. Germline CDR1 LNHDA, CDR2 SQIVND (reference sequence). CDR3 sequence (DNA): TGTGCCAGTAGTATCAATATGCGGGCGGGGGATAACTATGGCTACACCTTC. Its protein product is CASSINMRAGDNYGYTF.

The rearrangement uses TRBV9 and TRBJ2-7; 15 bases agree with TRBD2. This CDR3 contains 19 residues. Germline loops: CDR1 SGDLS, CDR2 YYNGEE. The V and J ends lost 3 bases and 2 bases, in that order; junction bases with no gene match: 12. CDR3 nucleotide sequence: TGTGCCAGCAGCGCCACCGTTCCGGGACTAGCGGGGGGCCCCTACGAGCAGTACTTC. It encodes CASSATVPGLAGGPYEQYF.

The rearrangement joins TRBV19 to TRBJ2-5; D is perhaps TRBD2 (6 bases). Trimming removed 3 bases from V and 5 bases from J, with 16 bases in between. The CDR3 is 15 amino acids. Germline V lookup: CDR1 LNHDA, CDR2 SQIVND (reference sequence). As DNA, the CDR3 is TGTGCCAGTAGTATTGTCGGGACTGACCGGGAGACCCAGTACTTC. Protein product: CASSIVGTDRETQYF.

The J gene is TRBJ2-7, the V gene TRBV9, with 9 bases identical to TRBD1. V dropped 0 bases and J dropped 7; count of bases not matched to a gene: 8. This CDR3 has 15 residues. Germline V gene data show CDR1 as SGDLS and CDR2 as YYNGEE. In nucleotides, the CDR3 is TGTGCCAGCAGCGTAGGGTCCCTGGGGACAGGGGAGCAGTACTTC. This encodes CASSVGSLGTGEQYF.

The rearrangement joins TRBV6-6 to TRBJ2-3; 8 positions agree with TRBD1. Looked up from germline, CDR1 is MNHNY and CDR2 is SVGAGI (reference sequence). J was trimmed by 6 bases and V by 6 bases; bases with no gene match: 11. The CDR3 consists of 15 residues. Here the CDR3 reads CASSPLRGLMDTQYF. The CDR3 nucleotides are TGTGCCAGCAGCCCACTCAGGGGGCTGATGGATACGCAGTATTTT.

This chain connects TRBV27 to TRBJ2-5; possible D gene TRBD1, 6 bases. Germline V gene data show CDR1 as MNHEY and CDR2 as SMNVEV (reference sequence). The germline V and J ends were trimmed by 1 base and 5 bases, with 20 bases remaining between them. The CDR3 runs 17 residues. The CDR3 reads CASSLFSAPQRGETQYF. CDR3 bases: TGTGCCAGCAGTTTATTCTCCGCTCCACAAAGGGGGGAGACCCAGTACTTC.

The chain recombines TRBV6-5 with TRBJ2-7; TRBD1 aligns across 7 bases. Germline CDR1 is MNHEY and CDR2 is SVGAGI. This CDR3 has 15 residues. Trimming removed 6 bases from V and 2 bases from J; junction bases left unmatched: 10. The CDR3 sequence: CASSRSTGSPYEQYF. CDR3 in DNA: TGTGCCAGCAGCCGATCGACAGGGAGTCCCTACGAGCAGTACTTC.

The count of this clone is one. The chain carries TRBV2 and TRBJ2-1, with D maybe TRBD1 (5 bases). In germline, CDR1 is SNHLY, CDR2 FYNNEI. This CDR3 has 14 amino acids. Trimming took 1 base from V and 5 from J, leaving 9 bases between them. CDR3 sequence (DNA): TGTGCCAGCAGTGAAGATACAGGTAACAATGAGCAGTTCTTC. Amino acids: CASSEDTGNNEQFF.

For this clone: It is unclear where the CDR3 begins or ends on the DNA, so no DNA is shown, and the CDR3 is as TCRdb lists it. The CDR3 region is CASSLDRVLPGSCFF. The V call is TRBV6-2 or TRBV6-3, the J call TRBJ2-2; the tabulated D call, TRBD1, remains unverified against the DNA. The CDR3 has 15 amino acids, counting both end residues. Germline CDR1 MNHEY, CDR2 SVGEGT.

The chain has TRBV3-1 (or the pseudogene TRBV3-2) and TRBJ2-2; TRBD2 agrees at 11 bases. Germline V lookup: CDR1 LGHDT, CDR2 YNNKEL (reference sequence). J lost 4 bases, V lost 1 base, and 8 bases had no gene match. The CDR3 runs to 18 residues. The CDR3 here is CASSQVLLAGAGTGELFF. For the CDR3, the DNA is TGTGCCAGCAGCCAAGTTTTACTAGCGGGGGCGGGCACCGGGGAGCTGTTTTTT.